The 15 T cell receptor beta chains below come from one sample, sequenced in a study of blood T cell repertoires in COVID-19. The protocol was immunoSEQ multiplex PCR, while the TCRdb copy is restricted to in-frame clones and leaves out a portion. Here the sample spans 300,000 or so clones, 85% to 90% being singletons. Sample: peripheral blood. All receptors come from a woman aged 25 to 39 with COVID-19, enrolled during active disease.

The CDR3 sequence: CASSYSTGWGYEQYF. As DNA, the CDR3 is TGTGCCAGCAGTTACTCGACAGGGTGGGGGTACGAGCAGTACTTC. The genes are TRBV6-5 and TRBJ2-7; 7 bases fit TRBD1. Germline CDR1 and CDR2: MNHEY and SVGAGI. The CDR3 covers 15 residues. V trimming: 0 bases; J trimming: 4 bases; junction bases outside the gene matches: 6.

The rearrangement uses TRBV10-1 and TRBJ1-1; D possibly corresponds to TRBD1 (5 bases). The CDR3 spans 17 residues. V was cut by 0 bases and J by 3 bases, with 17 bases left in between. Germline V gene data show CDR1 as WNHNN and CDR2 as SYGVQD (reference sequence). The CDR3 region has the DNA TGCGCCAGCAGTGAGTCCGCGGCAGGGAGGACGTACACTGAAGCTTTCTTT. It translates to CASSESAAGRTYTEAFF.

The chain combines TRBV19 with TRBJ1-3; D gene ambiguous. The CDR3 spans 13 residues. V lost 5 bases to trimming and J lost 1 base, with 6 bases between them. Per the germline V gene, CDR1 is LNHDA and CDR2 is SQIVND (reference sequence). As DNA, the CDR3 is TGTGCCAGTAGTGATACTTCTGGAAACACCATATATTTT. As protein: CASSDTSGNTIYF.

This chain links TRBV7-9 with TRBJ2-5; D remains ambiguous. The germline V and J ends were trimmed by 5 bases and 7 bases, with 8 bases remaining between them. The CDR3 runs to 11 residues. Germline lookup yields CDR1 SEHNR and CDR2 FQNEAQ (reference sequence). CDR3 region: CASSPELTQYF. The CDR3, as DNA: TGTGCCAGCAGCCCGGAGTTGACCCAGTACTTC.

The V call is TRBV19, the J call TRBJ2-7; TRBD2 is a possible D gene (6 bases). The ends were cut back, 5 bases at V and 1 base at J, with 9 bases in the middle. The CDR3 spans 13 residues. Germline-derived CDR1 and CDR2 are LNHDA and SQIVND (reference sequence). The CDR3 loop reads CASSPRESYEQYF. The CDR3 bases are TGTGCCAGTAGTCCACGGGAGTCCTACGAGCAGTACTTC. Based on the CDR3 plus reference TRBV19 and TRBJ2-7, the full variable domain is DGGITQSPKYLFRKEGQNVTLSCEQNLNHDAMYWYRQDPGQGLRLIYYSQIVNDFQKGDIAEGYSVSREKKESFPLTVTSAQKNPTAFYLCASSPRESYEQYFGPGTRLTVT.

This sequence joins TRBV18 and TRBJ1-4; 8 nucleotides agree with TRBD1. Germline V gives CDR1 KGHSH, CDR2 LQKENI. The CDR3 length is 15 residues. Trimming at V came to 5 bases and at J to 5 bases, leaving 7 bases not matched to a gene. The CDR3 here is CASSLSRGRNEKLFF. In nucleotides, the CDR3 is TGTGCCAGCTCATTAAGCAGGGGGCGAAATGAAAAACTGTTTTTT.

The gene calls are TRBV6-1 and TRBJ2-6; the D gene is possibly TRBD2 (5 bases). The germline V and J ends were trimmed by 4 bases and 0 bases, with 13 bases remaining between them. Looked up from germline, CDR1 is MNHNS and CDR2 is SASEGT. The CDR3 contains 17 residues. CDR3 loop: CASSVRAVRSGANVLTF. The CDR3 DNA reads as TGTGCCAGCAGTGTGAGGGCCGTGCGCTCTGGGGCCAACGTCCTGACTTTC.

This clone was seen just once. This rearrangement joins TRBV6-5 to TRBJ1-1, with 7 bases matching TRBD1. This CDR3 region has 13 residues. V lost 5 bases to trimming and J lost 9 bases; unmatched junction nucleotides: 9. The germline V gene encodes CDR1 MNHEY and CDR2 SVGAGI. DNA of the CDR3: TGTGCCAGCAGTAACCAACCGGGACAGCAAGCTTTCTTT. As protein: CASSNQPGQQAFF.

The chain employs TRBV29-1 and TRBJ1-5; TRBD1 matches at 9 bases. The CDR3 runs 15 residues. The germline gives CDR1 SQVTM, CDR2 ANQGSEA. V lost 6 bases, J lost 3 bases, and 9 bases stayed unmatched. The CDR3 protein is CSVATGQGDNQPQHF. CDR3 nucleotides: TGCAGCGTCGCTACGGGACAGGGAGACAATCAGCCCCAGCATTTT.

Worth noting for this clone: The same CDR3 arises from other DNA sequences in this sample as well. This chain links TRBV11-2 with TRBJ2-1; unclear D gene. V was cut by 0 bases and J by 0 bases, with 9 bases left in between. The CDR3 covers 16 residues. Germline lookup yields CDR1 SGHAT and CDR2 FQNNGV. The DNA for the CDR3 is TGTGCCAGCAGCTTAGATCCGGTTAGCTCCTACAATGAGCAGTTCTTC. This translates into CASSLDPVSSYNEQFF.

The CDR3 nucleotides read TGTGCCAGCAGCCCAGAACTAGCGACCACCTACGAGCAGTACTTC. This translates into CASSPELATTYEQYF. This chain joins TRBV7-3 and TRBJ2-7; 7 positions agree with TRBD2. The germline CDR1 and CDR2 sequences are SGHTA and FQGTGA. This CDR3 comprises 15 residues. V shed 5 bases and J 2 bases; nucleotides not matched to a gene: 9.

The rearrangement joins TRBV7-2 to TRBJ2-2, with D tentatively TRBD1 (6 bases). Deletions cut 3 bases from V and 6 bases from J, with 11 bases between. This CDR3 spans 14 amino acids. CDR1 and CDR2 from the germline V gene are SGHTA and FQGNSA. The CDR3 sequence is CASSFDGGPGELFF. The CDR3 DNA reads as TGTGCCAGCAGCTTTGATGGGGGCCCCGGGGAGCTGTTTTTT.

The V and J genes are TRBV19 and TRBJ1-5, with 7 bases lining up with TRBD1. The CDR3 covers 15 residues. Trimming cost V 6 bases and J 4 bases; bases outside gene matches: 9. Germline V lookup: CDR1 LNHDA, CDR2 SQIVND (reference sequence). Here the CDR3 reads CASSNRQGWNQPQHF. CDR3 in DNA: TGTGCCAGTAGCAACAGACAGGGTTGGAATCAGCCCCAGCATTTT.

CDR3 sequence reads: CASSQEPPGVYEQYF. The CDR3 bases are TGTGCCAGCAGCCAAGAGCCACCCGGGGTCTACGAGCAGTACTTC. The rearrangement uses TRBV3-1 (or the pseudogene TRBV3-2) and TRBJ2-7; weak D call: TRBD2 (5 bases). CDR1 and CDR2 (germline): LGHDT, YNNKEL (reference sequence). The germline V and J ends were trimmed by 0 bases and 3 bases, with 12 bases remaining between them. This CDR3 is built from 15 residues.

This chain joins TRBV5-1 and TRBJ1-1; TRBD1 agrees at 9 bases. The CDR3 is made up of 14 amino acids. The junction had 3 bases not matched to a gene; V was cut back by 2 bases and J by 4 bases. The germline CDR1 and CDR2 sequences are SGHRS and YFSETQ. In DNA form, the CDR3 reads TGCGCCAGCAGCTTTGGACAGGGGAGCACTGAAGCTTTCTTT. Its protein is CASSFGQGSTEAFF.